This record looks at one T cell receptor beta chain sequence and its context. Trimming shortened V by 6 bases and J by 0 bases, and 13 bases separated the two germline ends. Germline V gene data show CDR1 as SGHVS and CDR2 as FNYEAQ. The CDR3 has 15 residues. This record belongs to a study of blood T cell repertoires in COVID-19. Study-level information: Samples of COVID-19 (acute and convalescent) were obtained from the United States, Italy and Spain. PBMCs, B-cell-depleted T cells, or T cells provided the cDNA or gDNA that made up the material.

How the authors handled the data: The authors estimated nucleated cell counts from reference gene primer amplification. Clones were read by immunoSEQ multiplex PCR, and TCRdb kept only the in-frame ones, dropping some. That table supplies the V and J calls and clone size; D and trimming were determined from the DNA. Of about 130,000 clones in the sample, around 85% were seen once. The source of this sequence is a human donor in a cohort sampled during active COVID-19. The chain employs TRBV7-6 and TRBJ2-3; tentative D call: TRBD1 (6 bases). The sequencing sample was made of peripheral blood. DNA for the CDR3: TGTGCCAGCAGTCCCCGGGACATAAGCACAGATACGCAGTATTTT. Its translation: CASSPRDISTDTQYF.